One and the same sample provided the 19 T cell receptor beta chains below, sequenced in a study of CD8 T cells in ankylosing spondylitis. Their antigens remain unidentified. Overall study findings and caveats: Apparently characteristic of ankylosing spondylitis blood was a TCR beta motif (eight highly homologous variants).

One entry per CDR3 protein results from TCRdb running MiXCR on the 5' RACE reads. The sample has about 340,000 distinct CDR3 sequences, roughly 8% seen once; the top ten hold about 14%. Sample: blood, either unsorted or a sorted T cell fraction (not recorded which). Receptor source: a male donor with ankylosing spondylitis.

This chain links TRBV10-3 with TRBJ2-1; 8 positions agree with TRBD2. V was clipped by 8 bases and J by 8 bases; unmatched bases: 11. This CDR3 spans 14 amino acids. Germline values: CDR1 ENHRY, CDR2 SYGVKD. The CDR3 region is CAIRGRSGGDEQFF. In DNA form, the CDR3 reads TGTGCCATCCGGGGACGGAGCGGGGGCGATGAGCAGTTCTTC.

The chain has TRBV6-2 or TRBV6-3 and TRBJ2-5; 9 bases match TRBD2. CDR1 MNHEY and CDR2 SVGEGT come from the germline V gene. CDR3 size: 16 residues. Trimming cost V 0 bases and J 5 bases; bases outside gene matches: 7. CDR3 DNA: TGTGCCAGCAGTTACTCTTTAGCGGGAGTAATGGAGACCCAGTACTTC. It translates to CASSYSLAGVMETQYF.

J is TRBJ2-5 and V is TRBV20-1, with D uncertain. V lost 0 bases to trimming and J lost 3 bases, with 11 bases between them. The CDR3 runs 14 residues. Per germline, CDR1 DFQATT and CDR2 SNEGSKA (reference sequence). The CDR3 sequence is CSARDRNTEETQYF. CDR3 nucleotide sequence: TGCAGTGCTAGAGATCGGAACACCGAAGAGACCCAGTACTTC.

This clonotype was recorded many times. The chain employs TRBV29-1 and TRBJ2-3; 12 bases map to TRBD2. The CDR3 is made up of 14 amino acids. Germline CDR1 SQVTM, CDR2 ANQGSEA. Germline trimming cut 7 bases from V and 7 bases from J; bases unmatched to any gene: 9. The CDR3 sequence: CSAGLAGGIHTQYF. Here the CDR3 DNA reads TGCAGCGCCGGCCTAGCGGGAGGGATCCATACGCAGTATTTT.

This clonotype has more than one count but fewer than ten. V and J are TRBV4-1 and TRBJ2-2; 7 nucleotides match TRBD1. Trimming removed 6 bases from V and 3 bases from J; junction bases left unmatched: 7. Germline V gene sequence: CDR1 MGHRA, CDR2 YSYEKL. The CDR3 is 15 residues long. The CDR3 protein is CASSPPGQYTGELFF. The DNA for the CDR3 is TGCGCCAGCAGTCCACCGGGACAGTACACCGGGGAGCTGTTTTTT.

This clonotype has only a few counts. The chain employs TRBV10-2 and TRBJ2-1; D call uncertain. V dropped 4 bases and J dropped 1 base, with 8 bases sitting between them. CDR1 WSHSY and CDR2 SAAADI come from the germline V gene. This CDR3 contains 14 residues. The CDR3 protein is CASSGASSYNEQFF. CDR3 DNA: TGCGCCAGCAGTGGTGCTTCGTCCTACAATGAGCAGTTCTTC.

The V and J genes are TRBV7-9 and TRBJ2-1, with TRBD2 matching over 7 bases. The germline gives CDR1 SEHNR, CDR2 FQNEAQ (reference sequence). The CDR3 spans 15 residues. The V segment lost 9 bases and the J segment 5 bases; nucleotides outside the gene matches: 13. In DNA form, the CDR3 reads TGTGCCAGGGGACCGTTGGCTAGCGGAAACAATGAGCAGTTCTTC. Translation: CARGPLASGNNEQFF.

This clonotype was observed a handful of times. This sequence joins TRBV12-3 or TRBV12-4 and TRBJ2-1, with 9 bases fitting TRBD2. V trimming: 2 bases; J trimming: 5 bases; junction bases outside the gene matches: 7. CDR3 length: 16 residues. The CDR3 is CASSLWAGLADNEQFF. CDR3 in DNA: TGTGCCAGCAGTTTATGGGCGGGACTAGCAGACAATGAGCAGTTCTTC.

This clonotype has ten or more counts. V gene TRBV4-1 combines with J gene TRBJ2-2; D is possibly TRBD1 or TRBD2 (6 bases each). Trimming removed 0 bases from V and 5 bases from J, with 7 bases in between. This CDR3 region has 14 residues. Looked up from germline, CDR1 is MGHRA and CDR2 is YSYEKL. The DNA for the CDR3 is TGCGCCAGCAGCCAAGAAGGGGGGACCGGGGAGCTGTTTTTT. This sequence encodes CASSQEGGTGELFF.

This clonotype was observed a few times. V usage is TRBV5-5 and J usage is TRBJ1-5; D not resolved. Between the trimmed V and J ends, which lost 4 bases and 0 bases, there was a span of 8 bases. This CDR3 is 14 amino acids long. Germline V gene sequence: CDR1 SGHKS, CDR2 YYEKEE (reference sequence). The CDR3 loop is CASSGGPSNQPQHF. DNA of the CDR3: TGTGCCAGCAGCGGCGGCCCTAGCAATCAGCCCCAGCATTTT. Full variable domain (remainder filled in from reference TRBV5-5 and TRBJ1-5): DAGVTQSPTHLIKTRGQQVTLRCSPISGHKSVSWYQQVLGQGPQFIFQYYEKEERGRGNFPDRFSARQFPNYSSELNVNALLLGDSALYLCASSGGPSNQPQHFGDGTRLSIL.

CDR3 in amino acids: CSAGGLAGYEQFF. Here the CDR3 DNA reads TGCAGCGCCGGGGGACTAGCGGGCTATGAGCAGTTCTTC. V is TRBV29-1 and J is TRBJ2-1, with 12 positions matching TRBD2. CDR1 and CDR2 (germline): SQVTM, ANQGSEA. The CDR3 totals 13 residues. The V gene end was trimmed by 7 bases and the J gene end by 8 bases; junction bases not matched to a gene: 6.

The CDR3 DNA follows: TGTGCCAGCAGAGTACTAGCGGGAGTCTACGAGCAGTACTTC. This codes for CASRVLAGVYEQYF. This rearrangement joins TRBV6-1 to TRBJ2-7; 11 nucleotides match TRBD2. CDR1 is MNHNS, CDR2 SASEGT, per germline. The CDR3 has 14 amino acids. J lost 3 bases, V lost 6 bases, and 4 bases had no gene match.

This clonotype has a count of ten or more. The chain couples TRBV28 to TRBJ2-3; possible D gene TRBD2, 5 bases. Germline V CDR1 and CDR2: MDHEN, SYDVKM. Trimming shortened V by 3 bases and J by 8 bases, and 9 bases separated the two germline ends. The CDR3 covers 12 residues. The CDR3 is CASSLRASTQYF. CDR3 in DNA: TGTGCCAGCAGTTTGCGGGCGAGTACGCAGTATTTT.

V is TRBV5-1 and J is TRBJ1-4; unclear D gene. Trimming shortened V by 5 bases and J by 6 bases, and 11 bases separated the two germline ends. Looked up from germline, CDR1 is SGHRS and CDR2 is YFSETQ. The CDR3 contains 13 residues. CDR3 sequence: CASSLDNYEKLFF. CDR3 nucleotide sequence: TGCGCCAGCAGTCTAGACAACTATGAAAAACTGTTTTTT. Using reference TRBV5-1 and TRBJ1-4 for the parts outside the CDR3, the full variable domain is KAGVTQTPRYLIKTRGQQVTLSCSPISGHRSVSWYQQTPGQGLQFLFEYFSETQRNKGNFPGRFSGRQFSNSRSEMNVSTLELGDSALYLCASSLDNYEKLFFGSGTQLSVL.

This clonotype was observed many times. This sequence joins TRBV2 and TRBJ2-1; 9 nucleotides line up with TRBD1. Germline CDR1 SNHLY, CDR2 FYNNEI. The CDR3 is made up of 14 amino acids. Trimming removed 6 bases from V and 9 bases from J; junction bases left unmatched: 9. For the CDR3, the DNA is TGTGCCAGCAGCCCCGGGACAGGGTGGGGTGAGCAGTTCTTC. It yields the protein CASSPGTGWGEQFF.

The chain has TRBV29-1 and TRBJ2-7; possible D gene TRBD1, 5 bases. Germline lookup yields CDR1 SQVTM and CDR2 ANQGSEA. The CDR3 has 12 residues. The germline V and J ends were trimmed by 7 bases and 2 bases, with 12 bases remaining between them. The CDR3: CSGRQNTYEQYF. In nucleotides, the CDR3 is TGCAGCGGGCGACAGAACACCTACGAGCAGTACTTC.

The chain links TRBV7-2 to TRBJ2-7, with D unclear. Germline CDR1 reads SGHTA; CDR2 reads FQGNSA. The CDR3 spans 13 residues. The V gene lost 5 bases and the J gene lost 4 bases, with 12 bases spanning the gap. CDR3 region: CASSTIGSYEQYF. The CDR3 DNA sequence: TGTGCCAGCAGCACCATCGGGTCGTACGAGCAGTACTTC. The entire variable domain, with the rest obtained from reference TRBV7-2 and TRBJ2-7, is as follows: GAGVSQSPSNKVTEKGKDVELRCDPISGHTALYWYRQSLGQGLEFLIYFQGNSAPDKSGLPSDRFSAERTGGSVSTLTIQRTQQEDSAVYLCASSTIGSYEQYFGPGTRLTVT.

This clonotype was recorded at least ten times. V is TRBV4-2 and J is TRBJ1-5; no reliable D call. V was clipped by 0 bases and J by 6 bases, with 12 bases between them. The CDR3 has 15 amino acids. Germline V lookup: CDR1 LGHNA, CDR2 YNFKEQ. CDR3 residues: CASSQDKGFGQPQHF. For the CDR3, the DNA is TGTGCCAGCAGCCAAGATAAGGGTTTTGGTCAGCCCCAGCATTTT.

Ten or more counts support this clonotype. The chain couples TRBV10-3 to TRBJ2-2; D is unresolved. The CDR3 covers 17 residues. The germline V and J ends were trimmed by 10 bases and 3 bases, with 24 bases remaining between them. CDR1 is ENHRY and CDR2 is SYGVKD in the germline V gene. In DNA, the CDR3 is TGTGCCACCCAGGAACTTCAGGCCGGTCCGGACACCGGGGAGCTGTTTTTT. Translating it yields CATQELQAGPDTGELFF.